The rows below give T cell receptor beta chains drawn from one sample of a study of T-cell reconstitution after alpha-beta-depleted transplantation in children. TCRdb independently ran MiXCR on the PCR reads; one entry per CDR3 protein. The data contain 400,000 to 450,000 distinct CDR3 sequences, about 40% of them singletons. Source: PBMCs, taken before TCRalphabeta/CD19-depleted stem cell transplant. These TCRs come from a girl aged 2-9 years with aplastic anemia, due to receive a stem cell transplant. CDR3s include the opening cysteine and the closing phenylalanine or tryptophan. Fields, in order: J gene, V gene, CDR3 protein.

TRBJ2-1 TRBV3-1 CASSQDPGRDNNEQFF
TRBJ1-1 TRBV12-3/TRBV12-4 CASSPMPAPQMAFF
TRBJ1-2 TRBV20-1 CSANAKGTEFNGYTF
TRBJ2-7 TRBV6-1 CASSVLKGYEQYF
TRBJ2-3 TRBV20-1 CSASARLSDTQYF
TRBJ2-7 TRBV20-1 CSAYSGSGSYEQYF
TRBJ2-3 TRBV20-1 CSVPDRRGADTQYF
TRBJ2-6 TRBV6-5 CASSYGLGAAGANVLTF
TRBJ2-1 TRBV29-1 CSVGLGGVNEQFF
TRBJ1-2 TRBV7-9 CASSLELGTGDGYTF
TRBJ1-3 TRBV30 CAWDTDGSNTIYF
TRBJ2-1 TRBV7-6 CASSLGGRGSEQFF
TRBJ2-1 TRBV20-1 CSASPTYGQGAFYNEQFF
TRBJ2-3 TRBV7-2 CASSVRGKGALTDTQYF
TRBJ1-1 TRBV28 CASSFYRTVNTEAFF
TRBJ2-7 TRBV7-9 CASSFSEVGSNEQYF